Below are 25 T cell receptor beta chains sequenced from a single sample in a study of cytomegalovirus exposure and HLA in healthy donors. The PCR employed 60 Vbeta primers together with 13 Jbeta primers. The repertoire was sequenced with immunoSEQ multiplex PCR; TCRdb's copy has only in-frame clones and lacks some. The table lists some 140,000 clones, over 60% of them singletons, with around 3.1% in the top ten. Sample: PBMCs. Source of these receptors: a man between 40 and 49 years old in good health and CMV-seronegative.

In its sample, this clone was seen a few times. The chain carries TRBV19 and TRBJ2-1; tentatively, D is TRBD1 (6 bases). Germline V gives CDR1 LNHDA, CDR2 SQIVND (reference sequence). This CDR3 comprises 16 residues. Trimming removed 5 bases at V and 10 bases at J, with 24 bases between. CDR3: CASSSNRAHVGKEQFF. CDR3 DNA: TGTGCCAGTAGTTCAAACAGGGCCCATGTGGGTAAGGAGCAGTTCTTC.

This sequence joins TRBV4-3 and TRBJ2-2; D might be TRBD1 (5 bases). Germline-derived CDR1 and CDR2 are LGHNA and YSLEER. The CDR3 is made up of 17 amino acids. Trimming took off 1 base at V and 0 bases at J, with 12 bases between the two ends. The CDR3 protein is CASSQVWRQPNTGELFF. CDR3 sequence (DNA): TGCGCCAGCAGCCAAGTTTGGAGACAGCCGAACACCGGGGAGCTGTTTTTT.

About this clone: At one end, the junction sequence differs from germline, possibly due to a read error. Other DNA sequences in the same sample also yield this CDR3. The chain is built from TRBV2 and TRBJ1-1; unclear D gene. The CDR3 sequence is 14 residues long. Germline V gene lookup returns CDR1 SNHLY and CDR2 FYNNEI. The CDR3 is CASSLDGENTEAFF. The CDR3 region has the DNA TGTGCTAGCAGTTTGGACGGGGAGAACACTGAAGCTTTCTTT.

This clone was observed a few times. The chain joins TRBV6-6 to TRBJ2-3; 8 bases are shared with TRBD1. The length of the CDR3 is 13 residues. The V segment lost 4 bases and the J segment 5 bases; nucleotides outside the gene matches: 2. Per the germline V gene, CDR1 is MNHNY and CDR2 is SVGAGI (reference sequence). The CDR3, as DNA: TGTGCCAGCAGTTCAACAGGGGGAGATACGCAGTATTTT. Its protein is CASSSTGGDTQYF.

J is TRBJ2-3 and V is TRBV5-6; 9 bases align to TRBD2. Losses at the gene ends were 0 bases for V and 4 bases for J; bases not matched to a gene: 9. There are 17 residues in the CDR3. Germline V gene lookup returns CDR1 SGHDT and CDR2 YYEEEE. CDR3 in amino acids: CASSLDLDSGSSDTQYF. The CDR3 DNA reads TGTGCCAGCAGCTTGGATCTGGATAGCGGGAGTTCAGATACGCAGTATTTT.

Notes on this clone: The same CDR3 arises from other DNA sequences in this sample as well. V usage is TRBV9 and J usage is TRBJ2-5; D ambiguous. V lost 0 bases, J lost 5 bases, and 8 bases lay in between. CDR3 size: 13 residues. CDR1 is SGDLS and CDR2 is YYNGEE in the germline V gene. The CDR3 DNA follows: TGTGCCAGCAGCGTAGATTACAGCGAGACCCAGTACTTC. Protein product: CASSVDYSETQYF.

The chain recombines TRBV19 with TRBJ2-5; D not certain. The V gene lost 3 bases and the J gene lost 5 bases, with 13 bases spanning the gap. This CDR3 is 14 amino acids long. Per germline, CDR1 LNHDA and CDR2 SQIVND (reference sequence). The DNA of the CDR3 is TGTGCCAGTAGTATCCCGGCCGGGTGGGAGACCCAGTACTTC. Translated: CASSIPAGWETQYF.

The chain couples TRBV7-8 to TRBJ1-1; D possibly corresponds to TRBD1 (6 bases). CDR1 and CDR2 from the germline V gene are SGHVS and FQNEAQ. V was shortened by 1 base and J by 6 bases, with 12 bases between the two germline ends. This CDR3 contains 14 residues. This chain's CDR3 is CASSLVGGGAEAFF. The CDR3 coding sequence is TGTGCCAGCAGCTTAGTTGGGGGGGGCGCTGAAGCTTTCTTT.

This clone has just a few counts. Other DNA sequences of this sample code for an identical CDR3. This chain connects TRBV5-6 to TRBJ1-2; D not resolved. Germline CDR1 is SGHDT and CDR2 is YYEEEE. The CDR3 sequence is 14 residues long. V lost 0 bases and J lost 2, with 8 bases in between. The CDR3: CASSLVAGNYGYTF. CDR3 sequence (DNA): TGTGCCAGCAGCTTGGTAGCGGGCAACTATGGCTACACCTTC.

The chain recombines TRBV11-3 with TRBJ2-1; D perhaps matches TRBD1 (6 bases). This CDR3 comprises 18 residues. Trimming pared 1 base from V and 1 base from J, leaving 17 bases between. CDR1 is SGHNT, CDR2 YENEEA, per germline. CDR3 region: CASSLVWDTLISYNEQFF. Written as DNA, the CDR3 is TGTGCCAGCAGCTTAGTGTGGGACACCCTGATATCCTACAATGAGCAGTTCTTC.

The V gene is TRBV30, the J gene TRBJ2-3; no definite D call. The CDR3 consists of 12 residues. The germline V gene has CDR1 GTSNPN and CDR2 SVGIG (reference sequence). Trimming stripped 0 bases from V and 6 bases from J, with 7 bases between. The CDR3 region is CAWSVSPDTQYF. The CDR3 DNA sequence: TGTGCCTGGAGTGTGTCTCCGGATACGCAGTATTTT.

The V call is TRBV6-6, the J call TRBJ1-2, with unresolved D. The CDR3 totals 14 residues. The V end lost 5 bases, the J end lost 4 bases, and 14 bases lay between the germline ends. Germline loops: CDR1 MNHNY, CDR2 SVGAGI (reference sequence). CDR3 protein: CASSARQGSYGYTF. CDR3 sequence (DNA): TGTGCCAGCAGTGCACGACAAGGGAGCTATGGCTACACCTTC.

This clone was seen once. The CDR3 coding sequence is TGTGCCACCAGCAGACCTATGGGCTGGAGGGGCAATGAGCAGTTCTTC. Translated, it gives CATSRPMGWRGNEQFF. The chain couples TRBV15 to TRBJ2-1; D perhaps matches TRBD2 (6 bases). The CDR3 length is 16 residues. Germline V lookup: CDR1 LNHNV, CDR2 YYDKDF (reference sequence). Trimming cost V 2 bases and J 6 bases, with 17 bases left between them.

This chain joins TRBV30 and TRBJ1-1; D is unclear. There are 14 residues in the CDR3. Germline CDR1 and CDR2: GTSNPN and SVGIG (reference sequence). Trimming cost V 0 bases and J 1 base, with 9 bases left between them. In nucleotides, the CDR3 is TGTGCCTGGAGTGTCACCCATAGGAACACTGAAGCTTTCTTT. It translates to CAWSVTHRNTEAFF.

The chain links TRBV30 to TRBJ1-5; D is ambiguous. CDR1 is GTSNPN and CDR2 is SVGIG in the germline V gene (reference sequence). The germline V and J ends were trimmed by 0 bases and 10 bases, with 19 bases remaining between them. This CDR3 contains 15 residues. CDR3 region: CAWSVGGKEKDPQHF. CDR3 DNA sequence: TGTGCCTGGAGTGTCGGCGGAAAGGAAAAAGATCCCCAGCATTTT. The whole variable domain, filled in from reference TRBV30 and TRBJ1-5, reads SQTIHQWPATLVQPVGSPLSLECTVEGTSNPNLYWYRQAAGRGLQLLFYSVGIGQISSEVPQNLSASRPQDRQFILSSKKLLLSDSGFYLCAWSVGGKEKDPQHFGDGTRLSIL.

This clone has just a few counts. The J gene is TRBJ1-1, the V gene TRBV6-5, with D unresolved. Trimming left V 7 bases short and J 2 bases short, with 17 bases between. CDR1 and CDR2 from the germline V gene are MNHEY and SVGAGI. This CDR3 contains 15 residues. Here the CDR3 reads CASKVARSGNTEAFF. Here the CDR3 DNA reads TGTGCCAGCAAAGTGGCCCGCTCTGGCAACACTGAAGCTTTCTTT.

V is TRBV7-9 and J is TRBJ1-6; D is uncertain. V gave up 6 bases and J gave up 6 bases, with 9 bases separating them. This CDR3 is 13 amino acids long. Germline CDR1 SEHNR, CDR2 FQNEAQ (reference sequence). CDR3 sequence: CASREAANSPLHF. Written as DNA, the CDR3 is TGTGCCAGCAGGGAGGCGGCTAATTCACCCCTCCACTTT. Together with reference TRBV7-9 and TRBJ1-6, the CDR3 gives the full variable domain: DTGVSQNPRHKITKRGQNVTFRCDPISEHNRLYWYRQTLGQGPEFLTYFQNEAQLEKSRLLSDRFSAERPKGSFSTLEIQRTEQGDSAMYLCASREAANSPLHFGNGTRLTVT.

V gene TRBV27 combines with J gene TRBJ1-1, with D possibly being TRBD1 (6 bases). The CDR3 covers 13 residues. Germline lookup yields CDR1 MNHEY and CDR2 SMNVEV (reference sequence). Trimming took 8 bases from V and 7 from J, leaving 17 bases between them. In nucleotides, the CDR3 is TGTGCCAGCCTGTCCCCGGGGGGCCTTGAAGCTTTCTTT. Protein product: CASLSPGGLEAFF.

The CDR3 DNA reads as TGTGCCAGCAGCTTCGGGGGGAGTAATTCACCCCTCCACTTT. It yields the protein CASSFGGSNSPLHF. V and J are TRBV7-8 and TRBJ1-6; TRBD1 might be the D (5 bases). The CDR3 has 14 amino acids. In germline, CDR1 is SGHVS, CDR2 FQNEAQ. Trimming cost V 3 bases and J 6 bases, with 9 bases left between them. Full variable domain (rest looked up from reference TRBV7-8 and TRBJ1-6): GAGVSQSPRYKVAKRGQDVALRCDPISGHVSLFWYQQALGQGPEFLTYFQNEAQLDKSGLPSDRFFAERPEGSVSTLKIQRTQQEDSAVYLCASSFGGSNSPLHFGNGTRLTVT.

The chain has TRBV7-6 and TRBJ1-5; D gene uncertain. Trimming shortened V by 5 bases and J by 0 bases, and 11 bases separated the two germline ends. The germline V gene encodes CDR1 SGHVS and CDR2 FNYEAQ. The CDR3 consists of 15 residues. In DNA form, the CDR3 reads TGTGCCAGCAGCGCCGGGGTCTATAGCAATCAGCCCCAGCATTTT. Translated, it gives CASSAGVYSNQPQHF.

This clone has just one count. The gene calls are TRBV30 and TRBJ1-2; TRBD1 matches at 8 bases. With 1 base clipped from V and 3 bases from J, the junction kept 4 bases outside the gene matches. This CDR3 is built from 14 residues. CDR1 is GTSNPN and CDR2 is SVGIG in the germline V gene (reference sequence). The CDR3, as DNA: TGTGCCTGGAGTGGGACAGGGTGGGACTATGGCTACACCTTC. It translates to CAWSGTGWDYGYTF.

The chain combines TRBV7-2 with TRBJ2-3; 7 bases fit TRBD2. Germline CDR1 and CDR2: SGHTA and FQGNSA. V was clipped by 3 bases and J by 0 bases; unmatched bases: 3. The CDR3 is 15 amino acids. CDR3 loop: CASSFIGGSTDTQYF. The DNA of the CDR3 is TGTGCCAGCAGCTTTATCGGGGGGAGCACAGATACGCAGTATTTT.

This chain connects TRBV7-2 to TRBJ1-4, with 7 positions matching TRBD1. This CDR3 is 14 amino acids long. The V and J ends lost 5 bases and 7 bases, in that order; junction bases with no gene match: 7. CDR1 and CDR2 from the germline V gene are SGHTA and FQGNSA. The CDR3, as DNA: TGTGCCAGCAGCGGACAGGCCTTTCTTGAAAAACTGTTTTTT. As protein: CASSGQAFLEKLFF.

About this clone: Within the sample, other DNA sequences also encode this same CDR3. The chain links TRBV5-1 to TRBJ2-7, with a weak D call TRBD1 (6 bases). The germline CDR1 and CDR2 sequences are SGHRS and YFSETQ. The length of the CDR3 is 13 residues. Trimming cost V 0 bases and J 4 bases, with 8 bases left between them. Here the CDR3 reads CASSLGQDYEQYF. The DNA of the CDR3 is TGCGCCAGCAGCTTGGGACAGGATTACGAGCAGTACTTC. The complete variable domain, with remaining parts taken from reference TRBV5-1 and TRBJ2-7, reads KAGVTQTPRYLIKTRGQQVTLSCSPISGHRSVSWYQQTPGQGLQFLFEYFSETQRNKGNFPGRFSGRQFSNSRSEMNVSTLELGDSALYLCASSLGQDYEQYFGPGTRLTVT.

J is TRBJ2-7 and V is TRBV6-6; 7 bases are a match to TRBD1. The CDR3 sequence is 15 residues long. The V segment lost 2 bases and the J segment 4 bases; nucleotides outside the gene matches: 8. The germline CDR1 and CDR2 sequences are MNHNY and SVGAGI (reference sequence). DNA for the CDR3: TGTGCCAGCAGTTACCACGAGGGGGCTAGTTACGAGCAGTACTTC. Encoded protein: CASSYHEGASYEQYF.